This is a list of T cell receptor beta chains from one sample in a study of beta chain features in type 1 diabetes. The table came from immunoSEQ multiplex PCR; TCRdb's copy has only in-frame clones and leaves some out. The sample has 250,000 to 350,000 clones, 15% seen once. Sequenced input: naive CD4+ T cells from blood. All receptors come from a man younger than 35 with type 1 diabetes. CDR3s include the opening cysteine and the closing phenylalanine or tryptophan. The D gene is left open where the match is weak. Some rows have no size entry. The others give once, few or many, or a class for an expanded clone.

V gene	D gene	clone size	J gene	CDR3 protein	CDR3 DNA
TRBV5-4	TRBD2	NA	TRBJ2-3	CASSLLAGGFSTDTQYF	TGTGCCAGCAGCTTACTAGCGGGGGGCTTTAGCACAGATACGCAGTATTTT
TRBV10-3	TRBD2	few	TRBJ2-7	CAIRGLSSYEQYF	TGTGCCATCAGGGGACTATCCTCCTACGAGCAGTACTTC
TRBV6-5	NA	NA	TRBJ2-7	CASSEQGYEQYF	TGTGCCAGCAGTGAACAGGGTTACGAGCAGTACTTC
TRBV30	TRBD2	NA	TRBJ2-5	CAWSMGGEQYF	TGTGCCTGGAGTATGGGAGGGGAGCAGTACTTC
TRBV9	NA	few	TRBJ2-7	CASSVTAASYEQYF	TGTGCCAGCAGCGTGACTGCTGCCTCCTACGAGCAGTACTTC
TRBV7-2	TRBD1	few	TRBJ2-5	CASSTRQGHWKTQYF	TGTGCCAGCAGCACGCGACAGGGTCATTGGAAGACCCAGTACTTC
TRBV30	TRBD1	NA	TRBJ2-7	CAWSGQGRAYEQYF	TGTGCCTGGAGTGGACAGGGGAGAGCGTACGAGCAGTACTTC
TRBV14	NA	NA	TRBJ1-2	CASSLTARRGYGYTF	TGTGCCAGCAGCCTGACAGCCCGGCGCGGCTATGGCTACACCTTC
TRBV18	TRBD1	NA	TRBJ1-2	CASSPDRDYGYTF	TGTGCCAGCTCACCAGACAGGGACTATGGCTACACCTTC
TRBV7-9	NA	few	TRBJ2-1	CASSARTASYNEQFF	TGTGCCAGCAGCGCGCGGACTGCCTCCTACAATGAGCAGTTCTTC
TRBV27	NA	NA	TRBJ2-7	CASRQETAYEQYF	TGTGCCAGCCGACAGGAGACTGCCTACGAGCAGTACTTC
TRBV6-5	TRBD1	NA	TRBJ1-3	CASSFDRVGNTIYF	TGTGCCAGCAGTTTCGACAGGGTTGGAAACACCATATATTTT
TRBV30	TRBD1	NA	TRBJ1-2	CAVGQGSSYGYTF	TGTGCCGTGGGACAGGGGTCTAGCTATGGCTACACCTTC
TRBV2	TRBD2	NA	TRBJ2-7	CASRRQSGGEQYF	TGTGCCAGCAGGAGACAGTCGGGAGGCGAGCAGTACTTC
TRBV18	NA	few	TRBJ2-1	CASSWGEFNEQFF	TGTGCCAGCTCATGGGGGGAGTTCAATGAGCAGTTCTTC
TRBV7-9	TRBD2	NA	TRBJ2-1	CASSLRGGLLNEQFF	TGTGCCAGCAGCCTGCGGGGGGGCCTTCTCAATGAGCAGTTCTTC
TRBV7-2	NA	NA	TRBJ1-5	CASSSSSNQPQHF	TGTGCCAGCAGCTCCAGTAGCAATCAGCCCCAGCATTTT
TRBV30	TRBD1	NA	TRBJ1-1	CAWVTQGAGRTEAFF	TGTGCCTGGGTAACCCAGGGGGCAGGAAGGACTGAAGCTTTCTTT
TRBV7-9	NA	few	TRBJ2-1	CASSFLAGRSSYNEQFF	TGTGCCAGCAGCTTTCTCGCGGGCAGGAGCTCCTACAATGAGCAGTTCTTC
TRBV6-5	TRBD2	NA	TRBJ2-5	CASSYGAGGSETQYF	TGTGCCAGCAGTTACGGGGCGGGGGGTTCAGAGACCCAGTACTTC
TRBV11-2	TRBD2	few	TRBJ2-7	CASSLAGGSYEQYF	TGTGCCAGCAGCTTAGCGGGGGGTTCTTACGAGCAGTACTTC
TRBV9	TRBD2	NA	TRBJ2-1	CASSVSGSQSYNEQFF	TGTGCCAGCAGCGTTAGCGGGAGTCAATCCTACAATGAGCAGTTCTTC
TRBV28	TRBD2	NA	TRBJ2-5	CASSLAGGSETQYF	TGTGCCAGCAGTTTGGCGGGGGGGAGTGAGACCCAGTACTTC
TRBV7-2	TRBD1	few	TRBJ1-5	CASSPGQSHQPQHF	TGTGCCAGCAGCCCGGGACAGAGCCATCAGCCCCAGCATTTT
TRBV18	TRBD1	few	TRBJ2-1	CASSPGTGAFLEQFF	TGTGCCAGCTCGCCGGGGACAGGGGCGTTTCTTGAGCAGTTCTTC
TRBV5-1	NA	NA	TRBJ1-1	CASSSKQGPNTEAFF	TGCGCCAGCAGCTCGAAACAGGGTCCCAACACTGAAGCTTTCTTT
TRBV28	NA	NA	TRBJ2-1	CASSSNPYNEQFF	TGTGCCAGCAGCTCTAACCCTTACAATGAGCAGTTCTTC
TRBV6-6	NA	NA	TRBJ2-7	CASSYGLLLFEQYF	TGTGCCAGCAGTTACGGTCTTCTATTATTCGAGCAGTACTTC
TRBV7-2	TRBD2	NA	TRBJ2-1	CASSLPRLAGMSSYNEQFF	TGTGCCAGCAGCTTACCGAGGCTAGCGGGGATGAGCTCCTACAATGAGCAGTTCTTC
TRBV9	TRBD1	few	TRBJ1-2	CASSVGGTDRYGYTF	TGTGCCAGCAGCGTAGGGGGAACGGACAGGTACGGCTACACCTTC
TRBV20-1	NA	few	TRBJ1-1	CNLNTEAFF	TGCAACTTGAACACTGAAGCTTTCTTT
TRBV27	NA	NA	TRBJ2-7	CASSRTVPSYEQYF	TGTGCCAGCAGTAGGACTGTTCCCTCCTACGAGCAGTACTTC
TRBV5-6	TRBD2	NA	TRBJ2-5	CASSFLGGGGETQYF	TGTGCCAGCAGCTTCCTGGGGGGGGGAGGAGAGACCCAGTACTTC
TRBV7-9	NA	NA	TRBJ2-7	CASSPLRVGTSYEQYF	TGTGCCAGCAGCCCACTAAGGGTAGGGACTTCCTACGAGCAGTACTTC
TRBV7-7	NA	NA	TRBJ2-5	CASSLGAGQETQYF	TGTGCCAGCAGCTTAGGGGCAGGACAAGAGACCCAGTACTTC
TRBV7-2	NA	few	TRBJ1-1	CASSLQGNTEAFF	TGTGCCAGCAGCTTACAGGGGAACACTGAAGCTTTCTTT
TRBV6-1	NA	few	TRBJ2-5	CASSGNGGGVQETQYF	TGTGCCAGCAGTGGCAACGGTGGAGGGGTCCAAGAGACCCAGTACTTC
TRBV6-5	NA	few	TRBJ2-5	CASRGGGGETQYF	TGTGCCAGCCGAGGGGGGGGCGGGGAGACCCAGTACTTC
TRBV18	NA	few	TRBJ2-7	CASSKSRHGKAYEQYF	TGTGCCAGCTCAAAAAGCCGTCACGGGAAGGCCTACGAGCAGTACTTC
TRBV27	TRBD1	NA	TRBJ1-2	CASRTGGSNYGYTF	TGTGCCAGCAGAACAGGGGGTTCTAACTATGGCTACACCTTC
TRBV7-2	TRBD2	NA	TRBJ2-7	CASSFSGGTYEQYF	TGTGCCAGCAGCTTTAGCGGGGGAACCTACGAGCAGTACTTC
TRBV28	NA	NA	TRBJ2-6	CASSPPGAGANVLTF	TGTGCCAGCAGCCCTCCAGGGGCCGGGGCCAACGTCCTGACTTTC
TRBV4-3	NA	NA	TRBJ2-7	CASSQRQGGIYEQYF	TGCGCCAGCAGCCAACGACAGGGCGGGATCTACGAGCAGTACTTC
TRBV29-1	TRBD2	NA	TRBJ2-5	CSVAGGGEETQYF	TGCAGCGTTGCGGGGGGGGGAGAAGAGACCCAGTACTTC
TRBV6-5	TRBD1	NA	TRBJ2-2	CASSYDRGTGELFF	TGTGCCAGCAGTTACGACAGGGGGACCGGGGAGCTGTTTTTT
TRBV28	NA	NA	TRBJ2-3	CASSLAAKRADTQYF	TGTGCCAGCAGTTTGGCGGCGAAGCGGGCAGATACGCAGTATTTT
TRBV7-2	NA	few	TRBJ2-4	CASSSTAAIQYF	TGTGCCAGCAGCTCAACAGCTGCCATTCAGTACTTC
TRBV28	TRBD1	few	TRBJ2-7	CASSLSGTGVSSLWDEQYF	TGTGCCAGCAGTTTATCGGGGACAGGGGTCTCATCCCTCTGGGACGAGCAGTACTTC
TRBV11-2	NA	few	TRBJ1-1	CASSYNWQNTEAFF	TGTGCCAGCAGCTACAATTGGCAGAACACTGAAGCTTTCTTT
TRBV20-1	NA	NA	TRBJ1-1	CSARVLRAFF	TGCAGTGCTAGGGTCTTACGGGCTTTCTTT
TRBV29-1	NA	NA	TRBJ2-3	CSVAALAGTDTQYF	TGCAGCGTAGCAGCGCTGGCCGGCACAGATACGCAGTATTTT
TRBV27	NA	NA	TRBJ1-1	CASSYRGRGTEAFF	TGTGCCAGCAGTTATAGGGGGAGAGGCACTGAAGCTTTCTTT
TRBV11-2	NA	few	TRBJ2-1	CASSPPGKRAYNEQFF	TGTGCCAGCAGCCCACCCGGGAAGCGGGCCTACAATGAGCAGTTCTTC